Listed here are 19 T cell receptor beta chains from one sample, sequenced in a study of blood T cell repertoires in COVID-19. TCRdb's table, derived via immunoSEQ multiplex PCR, lists solely in-frame clones and lacks some. The data contain around 150,000 clones, around 81% of them singletons. Input material: peripheral blood. The receptors were sampled from a man between 60 and 75 years old with active or convalescent COVID-19.

CDR3 sequence reads: CAWTPPGVAKNIQYF. The CDR3 DNA is TGTGCCTGGACCCCCCCCGGGGTAGCCAAAAACATTCAGTACTTC. V is TRBV30 and J is TRBJ2-4, with D perhaps TRBD2 (5 bases). Germline values: CDR1 GTSNPN, CDR2 SVGIG (reference sequence). The CDR3 has 15 residues. The V end lost 4 bases, the J end lost 0 bases, and 13 bases lay between the germline ends.

The sample holds a few counts of this clone. A read error may produce the germline difference seen at one junction end. The V and J genes are TRBV11-2 and TRBJ2-7, with no clear D. The CDR3 extends over 13 amino acids. The germline gives CDR1 SGHAT, CDR2 FQNNGV. Here the CDR3 DNA reads TGTGCCAGCAGCCTAGAGGCCAGCTACGAGCAGTACTTC. It is translated as CASSLEASYEQYF. The variable domain in full, with the rest retrieved from reference TRBV11-2 and TRBJ2-7, is EAGVAQSPRYKIIEKRQSVAFWCNPISGHATLYWYQQILGQGPKLLIQFQNNGVVDDSQLPKDRFSAERLKGVDSTLKIQPAKLEDSAVYLCASSLEASYEQYFGPGTRLTVT.

Written as DNA, the CDR3 is TGTGCCACCAGTGATTTGCTCCTAGGAAATACGCAGTATTTT. Translated, it gives CATSDLLLGNTQYF. The chain combines TRBV24-1 with TRBJ2-3; D remains unclear. The germline CDR1 and CDR2 sequences are KGHDR and SFDVKD. Trimming left V 0 bases short and J 7 bases short, with 10 bases between. The CDR3 length is 14 residues.

The CDR3 spells CASSSGINTEAFF. In nucleotides, the CDR3 is TGTGCCAGCAGTTCGGGGATCAACACTGAAGCTTTCTTT. The rearrangement links TRBV7-2 to TRBJ1-1, with unresolved D. Looked up from germline, CDR1 is SGHTA and CDR2 is FQGNSA. Trimming cost V 6 bases and J 2 bases, with 10 bases left between them. The CDR3 has 13 residues.

The V and J genes are TRBV28 and TRBJ1-6; D is unclear. Germline lookup yields CDR1 MDHEN and CDR2 SYDVKM. Trimming took off 5 bases at V and 8 bases at J, with 16 bases between the two ends. CDR3 length: 15 residues. CDR3 sequence: CASSPPSPRDSPLHF. Here the CDR3 DNA reads TGTGCCAGCAGTCCCCCCTCCCCCCGGGATTCACCCCTCCACTTT.

The chain combines TRBV18 with TRBJ2-7; 9 positions match TRBD2. V trimming: 6 bases; J trimming: 2 bases; junction bases outside the gene matches: 5. The CDR3 extends over 14 amino acids. Germline assignment: CDR1 KGHSH and CDR2 LQKENI. The CDR3 spells CASSVSGGAYEQYF. For the CDR3, the DNA is TGTGCCAGCTCCGTTAGCGGGGGAGCCTACGAGCAGTACTTC. Based on the CDR3 plus reference TRBV18 and TRBJ2-7, the full variable domain is NAGVMQNPRHLVRRRGQEARLRCSPMKGHSHVYWYRQLPEEGLKFMVYLQKENIIDESGMPKERFSAEFPKEGPSILRIQQVVRGDSAAYFCASSVSGGAYEQYFGPGTRLTVT.

The V and J genes are TRBV6-6 and TRBJ2-7, with 15 bases fitting TRBD2. J gave up 0 bases and V 5 bases, and 11 bases lay outside the gene matches. Per the germline V gene, CDR1 is MNHNY and CDR2 is SVGAGI (reference sequence). This CDR3 has 19 residues. The CDR3 region is CASSQQVPGLAGGSYEQYF. As DNA, the CDR3 is TGTGCCAGCAGTCAACAGGTCCCGGGACTAGCGGGGGGCTCCTACGAGCAGTACTTC.

CDR3 loop: CASSLTEKETQYF. DNA for the CDR3: TGTGCCAGCAGTTTGACAGAAAAAGAGACCCAGTACTTC. This chain connects TRBV12-3 or TRBV12-4 to TRBJ2-5, with D perhaps matching TRBD1 (5 bases). This CDR3 contains 13 residues. Deletions cut 3 bases from V and 3 bases from J, with 8 bases between.

This chain uses TRBV15 with TRBJ1-2, with TRBD1 matching 8 bases. Losses at the gene ends were 0 bases for V and 0 bases for J; bases not matched to a gene: 0. The CDR3 covers 15 residues. CDR1 LNHNV and CDR2 YYDKDF come from the germline V gene (reference sequence). CDR3 bases: TGTGCCACCAGCAGAGAACAGGGGGCTAACTATGGCTACACCTTC. This gives the protein CATSREQGANYGYTF.

This clone has a count of ten or more. Other DNA sequences in this sample translate to the same CDR3. In DNA, the CDR3 is TGTGCCAGCAGTAAACAGGGGATGAACACTGAAGCTTTCTTT. This encodes CASSKQGMNTEAFF. The chain joins TRBV6-5 to TRBJ1-1; TRBD1 aligns across 7 bases. CDR1 is MNHEY and CDR2 is SVGAGI in the germline V gene. J lost 0 bases, V lost 5 bases, and 3 bases had no gene match. The CDR3 is made up of 14 amino acids.

The rearrangement joins TRBV9 to TRBJ2-5; 9 positions agree with TRBD1. The CDR3 runs to 15 residues. The V gene's germline CDR1 is SGDLS and CDR2 YYNGEE. V gave up 4 bases and J gave up 4 bases; unmatched junction bases: 8. CDR3 protein: CASSLRTGEGETQYF. CDR3 nucleotides: TGTGCCAGCAGCCTCCGGACAGGGGAAGGAGAGACCCAGTACTTC.

The chain uses TRBV18 and TRBJ2-7; weak D call: TRBD1 (5 bases). The germline gives CDR1 KGHSH, CDR2 LQKENI. V shed 6 bases and J shed 2 bases, with 14 bases lying between them. CDR3 length: 14 residues. CDR3 sequence: CASSLQTTAYEQYF. The CDR3 DNA reads as TGTGCCAGCTCGCTACAGACGACAGCCTACGAGCAGTACTTC.

The CDR3 sequence is CASSAGTRPGSAQYF. CDR3 sequence (DNA): TGTGCCAGCAGCGCAGGGACTAGGCCTGGGTCGGCCCAGTACTTC. This rearrangement joins TRBV7-7 to TRBJ2-5; 8 nucleotides agree with TRBD2. This CDR3 is built from 15 residues. The germline V gene encodes CDR1 SSHAT and CDR2 FNYEAQ (reference sequence). V lost 5 bases, J lost 9 bases, and 14 bases stayed unmatched. The whole variable domain, filled in from reference TRBV7-7 and TRBJ2-5, reads GAGVSQSPRYKVTKRGQDVTLRCDPISSHATLYWYQQALGQGPEFLTYFNYEAQPDKSGLPSDRFSAERPEGSISTLTIQRTEQRDSAMYRCASSAGTRPGSAQYFGPGTRLLVL.

The chain employs TRBV6-5 and TRBJ1-1; D gene ambiguous. With 5 bases removed from V and 8 bases from J, the gap between germline ends came to 9 bases. Looked up from germline, CDR1 is MNHEY and CDR2 is SVGAGI. This CDR3 region has 11 residues. Here the CDR3 reads CASSLRLEAFF. CDR3 DNA: TGTGCCAGCAGTCTACGATTAGAAGCTTTCTTT.

The chain recombines TRBV2 with TRBJ1-5; 8 bases map to TRBD1. V lost 7 bases to trimming and J lost 3 bases; unmatched junction nucleotides: 2. The V gene's germline CDR1 is SNHLY and CDR2 FYNNEI. The CDR3 runs 13 residues. The CDR3 DNA is TGTGCCAGCAACAGGGGGATCAATCAGCCCCAGCATTTT. Its protein is CASNRGINQPQHF.

This chain connects TRBV5-1 to TRBJ1-2; a possible D gene is TRBD1 (6 bases). The CDR3 sequence is 19 residues long. The germline gives CDR1 SGHRS, CDR2 YFSETQ. V lost 0 bases, J lost 0 bases, and 21 bases lay in between. The CDR3 here is CASSLVGLTGPKANYGYTF. DNA of the CDR3: TGCGCCAGCAGCTTGGTGGGGTTAACAGGGCCTAAAGCTAACTATGGCTACACCTTC.

V is TRBV3-1 (or the pseudogene TRBV3-2) and J is TRBJ2-7; D may be TRBD2 (5 bases). V was pared by 3 bases and J by 2 bases, with 20 bases between. Germline lookup yields CDR1 LGHDT and CDR2 YNNKEL (reference sequence). This CDR3 is built from 17 residues. The DNA for the CDR3 is TGTGCCAGCAGCCAGGACCAGTTTTCGGGGTATACCTACGAGCAGTACTTC. This sequence encodes CASSQDQFSGYTYEQYF.

The rearrangement joins TRBV7-9 to TRBJ1-2; TRBD1 is a possible D gene (5 bases). The germline gives CDR1 SEHNR, CDR2 FQNEAQ (reference sequence). Trimming cost V 5 bases and J 6 bases, with 13 bases left between them. The CDR3 has 13 residues. The CDR3 sequence: CASSLGTRDGYTF. The CDR3 DNA sequence: TGTGCCAGCAGCCTGGGGACTCGAGATGGCTACACCTTC.

V and J are TRBV5-8 and TRBJ1-4, with a possible D match to TRBD1 (6 bases). The germline V gene has CDR1 SGHTS and CDR2 YDEGEE. CDR3 size: 15 residues. V lost 4 bases and J 8 bases, leaving 18 bases between the germline ends. DNA of the CDR3: TGTGCCAGCAGCAAATACGGGGGGCAGGAAGAAAAACTGTTTTTT. Translation gives CASSKYGGQEEKLFF.